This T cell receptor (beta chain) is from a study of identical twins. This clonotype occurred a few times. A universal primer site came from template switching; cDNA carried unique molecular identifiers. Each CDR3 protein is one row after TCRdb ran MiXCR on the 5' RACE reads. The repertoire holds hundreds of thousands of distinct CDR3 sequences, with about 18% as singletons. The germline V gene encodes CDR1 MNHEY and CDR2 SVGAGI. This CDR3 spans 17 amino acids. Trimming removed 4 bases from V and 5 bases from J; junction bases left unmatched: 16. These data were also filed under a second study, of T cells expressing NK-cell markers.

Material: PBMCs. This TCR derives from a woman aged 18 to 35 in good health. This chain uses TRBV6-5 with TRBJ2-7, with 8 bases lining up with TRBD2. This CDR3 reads CASSSGLAFKTRHEQYF. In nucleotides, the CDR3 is TGTGCCAGCAGTTCCGGACTAGCTTTTAAAACTCGCCACGAGCAGTACTTC.